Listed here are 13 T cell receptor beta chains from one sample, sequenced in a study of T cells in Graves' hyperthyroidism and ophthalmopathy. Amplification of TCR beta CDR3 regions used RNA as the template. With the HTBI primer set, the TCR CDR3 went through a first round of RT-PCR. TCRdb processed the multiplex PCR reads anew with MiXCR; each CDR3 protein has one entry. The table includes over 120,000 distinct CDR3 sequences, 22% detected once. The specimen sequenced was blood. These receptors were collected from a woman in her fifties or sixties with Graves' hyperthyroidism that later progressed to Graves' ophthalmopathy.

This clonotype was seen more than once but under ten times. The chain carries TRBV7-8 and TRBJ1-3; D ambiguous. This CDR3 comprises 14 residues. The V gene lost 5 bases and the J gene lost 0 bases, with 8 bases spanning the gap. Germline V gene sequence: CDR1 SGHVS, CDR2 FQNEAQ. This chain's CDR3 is CASSPTVSGNTIYF. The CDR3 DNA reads TGTGCCAGCAGCCCGACGGTCTCTGGAAACACCATATATTTT.

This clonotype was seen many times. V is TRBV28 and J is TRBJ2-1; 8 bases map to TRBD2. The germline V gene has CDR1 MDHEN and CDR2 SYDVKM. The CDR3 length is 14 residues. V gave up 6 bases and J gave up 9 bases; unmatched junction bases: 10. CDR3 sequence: CASSPGGGGPEQFF. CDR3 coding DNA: TGTGCCAGCAGCCCCGGCGGCGGGGGGCCTGAGCAGTTCTTC.

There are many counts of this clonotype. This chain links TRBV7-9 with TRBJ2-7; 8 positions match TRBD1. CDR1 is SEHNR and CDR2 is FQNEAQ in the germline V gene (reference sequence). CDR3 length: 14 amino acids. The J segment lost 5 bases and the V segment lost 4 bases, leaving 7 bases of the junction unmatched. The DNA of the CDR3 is TGTGCCAGCAGCTCCCGGGACAGGCAGAACGAGCAGTACTTC. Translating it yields CASSSRDRQNEQYF.

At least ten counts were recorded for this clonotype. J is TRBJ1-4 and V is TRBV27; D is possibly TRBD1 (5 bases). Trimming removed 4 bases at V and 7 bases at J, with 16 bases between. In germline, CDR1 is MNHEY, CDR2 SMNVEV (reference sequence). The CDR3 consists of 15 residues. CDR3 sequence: CASSWSGGGREKLFF. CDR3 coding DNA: TGTGCCAGCAGTTGGTCCGGGGGAGGTCGTGAAAAACTGTTTTTT. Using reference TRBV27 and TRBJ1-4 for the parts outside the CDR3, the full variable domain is EAQVTQNPRYLITVTGKKLTVTCSQNMNHEYMSWYRQDPGLGLRQIYYSMNVEVTDKGDVPEGYKVSRKEKRNFPLILESPSPNQTSLYFCASSWSGGGREKLFFGSGTQLSVL.

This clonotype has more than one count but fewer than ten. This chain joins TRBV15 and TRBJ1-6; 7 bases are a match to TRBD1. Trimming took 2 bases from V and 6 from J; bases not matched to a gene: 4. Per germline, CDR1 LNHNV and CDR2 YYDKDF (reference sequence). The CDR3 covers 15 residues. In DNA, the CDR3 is TGTGCCACCAGCAGAAGACAGGGCAGTAATTCACCCCTCCACTTT. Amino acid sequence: CATSRRQGSNSPLHF.

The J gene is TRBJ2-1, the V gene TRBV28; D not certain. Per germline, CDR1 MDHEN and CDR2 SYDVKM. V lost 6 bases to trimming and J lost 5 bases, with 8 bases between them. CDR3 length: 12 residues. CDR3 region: CASRMFNNEQFF. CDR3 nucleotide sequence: TGTGCCAGCAGAATGTTCAACAATGAGCAGTTCTTC.

CDR3 sequence reads: CASRSQETTQYF. In DNA, the CDR3 is TGTGCCAGCAGATCACAGGAGACGACGCAGTATTTT. This chain joins TRBV2 and TRBJ2-3, with D possibly matching TRBD1 (5 bases). With 6 bases removed from V and 9 bases from J, the gap between germline ends came to 13 bases. The germline V gene encodes CDR1 SNHLY and CDR2 FYNNEI. This CDR3 has 12 amino acids.

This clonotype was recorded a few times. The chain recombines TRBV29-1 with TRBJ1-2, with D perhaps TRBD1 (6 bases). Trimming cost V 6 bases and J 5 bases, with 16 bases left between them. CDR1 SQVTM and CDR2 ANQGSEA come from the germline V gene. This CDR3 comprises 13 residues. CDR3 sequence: CSVTGTRGYGYTF. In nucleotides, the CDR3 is TGCAGCGTGACCGGGACACGGGGTTATGGCTACACCTTC.

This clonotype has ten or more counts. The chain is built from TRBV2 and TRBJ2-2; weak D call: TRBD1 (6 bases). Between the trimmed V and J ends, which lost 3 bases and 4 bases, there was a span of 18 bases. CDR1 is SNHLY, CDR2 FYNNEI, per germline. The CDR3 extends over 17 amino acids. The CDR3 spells CASSDLSGRGRTGELFF. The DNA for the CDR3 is TGTGCCAGCAGTGATTTAAGCGGCAGGGGACGCACCGGGGAGCTGTTTTTT.

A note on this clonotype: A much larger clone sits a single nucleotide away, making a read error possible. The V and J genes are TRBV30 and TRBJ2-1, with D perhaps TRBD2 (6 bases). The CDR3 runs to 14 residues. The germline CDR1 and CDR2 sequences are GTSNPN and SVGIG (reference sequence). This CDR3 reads CAWSSGANHNERFF. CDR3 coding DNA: TGTGCCTGGAGTTCGGGAGCCAACCACAATGAGCGGTTCTTC.

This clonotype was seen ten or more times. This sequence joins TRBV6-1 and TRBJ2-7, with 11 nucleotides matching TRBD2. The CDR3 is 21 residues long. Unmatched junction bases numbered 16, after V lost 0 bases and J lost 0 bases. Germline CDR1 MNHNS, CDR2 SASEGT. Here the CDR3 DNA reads TGTGCCAGCAGTGAAGCGGGCGCATGGGCCGGGACTAGCGGAGTCTCCTACGAGCAGTACTTC. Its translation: CASSEAGAWAGTSGVSYEQYF.

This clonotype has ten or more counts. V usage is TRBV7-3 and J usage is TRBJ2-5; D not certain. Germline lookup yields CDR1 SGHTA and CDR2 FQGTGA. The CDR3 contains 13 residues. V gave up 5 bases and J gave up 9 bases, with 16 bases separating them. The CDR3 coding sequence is TGTGCCAGCAGCCCGGCCCCCGCAGGTTCCCAGTACTTC. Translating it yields CASSPAPAGSQYF.

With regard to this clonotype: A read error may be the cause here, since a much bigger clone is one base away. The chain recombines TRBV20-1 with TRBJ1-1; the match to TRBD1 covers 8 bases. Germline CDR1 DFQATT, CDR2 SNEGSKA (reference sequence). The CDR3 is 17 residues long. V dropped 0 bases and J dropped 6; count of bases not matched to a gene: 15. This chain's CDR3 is CSARDRIGQGPYAEAFF. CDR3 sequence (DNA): TGCAGTGCTAGAGATCGAATAGGACAGGGACCATACGCTGAAGCTTTCTTT.